This T cell receptor (beta chain) emerged from a study of cytomegalovirus exposure and HLA in healthy donors. The study, taken as a whole, reports: CMV serostatus was the only immune exposure information that was available.

Turning to this clone: Its specificity is not known.

Germline CDR1 is LNHDA and CDR2 is SQIVND (reference sequence). This CDR3 spans 16 amino acids. V was clipped by 3 bases and J by 1 base, with 15 bases between them. Primers for the PCR totalled 60 Vbeta and 13 Jbeta. This table comes from immunoSEQ multiplex PCR, and its TCRdb copy is limited to in-frame clones, with some not included. The profile shows 110,000 to 150,000 clones, less than 90% of them singletons. The origin of this receptor is a boy younger than 10 in good health and CMV-seronegative. What was sequenced was PBMCs. The chain uses TRBV19 and TRBJ1-1; no definite D call. CDR3 nucleotide sequence: TGTGCCAGTAGTATGACGAGGGTCTTATCGAACACTGAAGCTTTCTTT. The encoded protein is CASSMTRVLSNTEAFF.